The sample holds one count of the clone carrying this T cell receptor (beta chain). The sample is drawn from a study of blood T cell repertoires in COVID-19. The protocol was immunoSEQ multiplex PCR, while the TCRdb copy is restricted to in-frame clones and leaves out a portion. This table holds tens of thousands of clones, about 88% found once. This TCR was sampled from a man aged 45-65 years with acute or convalescent COVID-19. The sequencing sample was made of peripheral blood.

The CDR3 sequence: CASSQGQGPGNTIYF. CDR3 bases: TGTGCCAGCAGCCAAGGACAGGGTCCAGGAAACACCATATATTTT. The chain has TRBV3-1 (or the pseudogene TRBV3-2) and TRBJ1-3, with 7 bases that match TRBD1. This CDR3 is 15 amino acids long. Trimming removed 1 base from V and 4 bases from J; junction bases left unmatched: 4. Looked up from germline, CDR1 is LGHDT and CDR2 is YNNKEL (reference sequence).